The 2 T cell receptor beta chains below were found in one sample sequenced in a study of OX40 agonist ivuxolimab in advanced cancers. The library was made by the immunoSEQ multiplex PCR assay. In its TCRdb copy, this immuneACCESS table keeps in-frame sequences only and misses some clones. Where compared with another copy, unresolved V genes explain less than half of these, and the others have no known cause. For this sample there are about 46,000 clones; roughly 90% appear just once. The ten largest clones represent 10% to 15% of the sample. This specimen was CD4+ or CD8+ T cells sorted from blood, taken in a trial of the OX40 agonist ivuxolimab. Source of these receptors: an adult with an advanced solid tumor such as melanoma, head and neck, liver or kidney cancer.

The chain is built from TRBV10-3 and TRBJ2-7; maybe TRBD2 (6 bases). V lost 2 bases and J 2 bases, leaving 16 bases between the germline ends. This CDR3 has 16 residues. The V gene's germline CDR1 is ENHRY and CDR2 SYGVKD. CDR3 DNA: TGTGCCATCAGTGAGCCCTCGGGGGAGAGCACCTACGAGCAGTACTTC. Translated, it gives CAISEPSGESTYEQYF.

Here the CDR3 reads CASSFRQGRYGYTF. The CDR3 bases are TGTGCCAGCAGTTTCAGACAGGGTCGTTATGGCTACACCTTC. The chain joins TRBV27 to TRBJ1-2; 7 bases fit TRBD1. J lost 5 bases, V lost 3 bases, and 6 bases had no gene match. CDR3 size: 14 residues. Germline V gene sequence: CDR1 MNHEY, CDR2 SMNVEV (reference sequence).